Listed below are T cell receptor beta chains from one sample, sequenced in a study of vaccination effects on CD4 cells after COVID-19. Libraries were prepared by immunoSEQ multiplex PCR; TCRdb keeps only in-frame clonotypes and omits some of them. The table includes roughly 16,000 clones, about 78% detected once. Their target antigens are unknown. Sequencing used CD4+ T cells from PBMCs cultured with HCoV-NL63 spike peptides, obtained after COVID-19 vaccination. These receptors were taken from a human donor who received a COVID-19 vaccine. The CDR3 runs from the conserved cysteine through the conserved F or W. D genes are given only for firm matches. Some rows mark clone size as missing; the rest say once, few, many or name a class of expanded clone.

TRBJ1-1 | TRBD1 | 15 | NA | TRBV3-1/TRBV3-2 | TGTGCCAGCAGCCAAACCCCCAGGGGGAGGACTGAAGCTTTCTTT | CASSQTPRGRTEAFF
TRBJ2-7 | NA | 13 | few | TRBV18 | TGTGCCAGCTCACGCCGCTTGGAAGACGAGCAGTACTTC | CASSRRLEDEQYF
TRBJ1-2 | TRBD1 | 15 | NA | TRBV3-1/TRBV3-2 | TGTGCCAGCAGCCCCCAAGGGGGACAGGGAGGCGGCTACACCTTC | CASSPQGGQGGGYTF
TRBJ1-2 | TRBD1 | 15 | NA | TRBV28 | TGTGCCAGCTCTCGACCCGGGACAGCTCCTCGGGGCTACACCTTC | CASSRPGTAPRGYTF
TRBJ2-7 | TRBD2 | 20 | NA | TRBV2 | TGTGCCAGCAGGAGAGACAGGAGGGTGGGACTAGCGTACCTGTCCTACGAGCAGTACTTC | CASRRDRRVGLAYLSYEQYF
TRBJ1-4 | NA | 13 | NA | TRBV7-2 | TGTGCCAGCAGGGAACAGCCTCCTGAAAAACTGTTTTTT | CASREQPPEKLFF
TRBJ2-1 | TRBD2 | 21 | NA | TRBV28 | TGTGCCAGCAGTCCATCCCCTGTCGGTGGGACTAGCGGGAGAGGGGTCAATGAGCAGTTCTTC | CASSPSPVGGTSGRGVNEQFF
TRBJ2-7 | TRBD1 | 15 | few | TRBV14 | TGTGCCAGCAGCCCCTCCAGTGGACAGGGCTACGAGCAGTACTTC | CASSPSSGQGYEQYF
TRBJ2-3 | TRBD2 | 15 | once | TRBV20-1 | TGCAGTGCTAGTCAGCGGGGATTTTCCACAGATACGCAGTATTTT | CSASQRGFSTDTQYF
TRBJ2-2 | TRBD2 | 15 | NA | TRBV3-1/TRBV3-2 | TGTGCCAGCAGCCAGAGGGGACTAGCGGGCGGGGAGCTGTTTTTT | CASSQRGLAGGELFF
TRBJ1-1 | NA | 15 | few | TRBV7-9 | TGTGCCAGCACCTCCAAGGGGGGGTTGAACACTGAAGCTTTCTTT | CASTSKGGLNTEAFF
TRBJ2-7 | NA | 13 | NA | TRBV19 | TGTGCCAGTAGTCTCGGGCCTCCCTACGAGCAGTACTTC | CASSLGPPYEQYF
TRBJ1-2 | NA | 13 | NA | TRBV19 | TGTGCCAGTGGAACAGGACTGAACTATGGCTACACCTTC | CASGTGLNYGYTF
TRBJ2-3 | TRBD2 | 16 | NA | TRBV5-4 | TGTGCCAGCAGCTTGGGGACTAGCGGGACAGTAGATACGCAGTATTTT | CASSLGTSGTVDTQYF
TRBJ1-1 | TRBD1 | 14 | NA | TRBV5-1 | TGCGCCAGCAGCTTGTGGCAGGGGGTCGCTGAAGCTTTCTTT | CASSLWQGVAEAFF
TRBJ1-4 | TRBD1 | 15 | NA | TRBV19 | TGTGCCAGTAGTATAATGGGACAGGGAGGGGAAAAACTGTTTTTT | CASSIMGQGGEKLFF
TRBJ2-1 | TRBD1 | 12 | NA | TRBV29-1 | TGCAGCGTCGACAGGGGATACAATGAGCAGTTCTTC | CSVDRGYNEQFF
TRBJ1-2 | NA | 16 | NA | TRBV10-3 | TGTGCCATCAGTGAGTCGTTCGAAAAACCCTATCATGGCTACACCTTC | CAISESFEKPYHGYTF
TRBJ1-2 | NA | 12 | NA | TRBV19 | TGTGCGACCGTGGGCAGGGACTCTGGCTACACCTTC | CATVGRDSGYTF
TRBJ1-1 | NA | 13 | NA | TRBV19 | TGTGCCAGTAGTATAGCCAGGAACACTGAAGCTTTCTTT | CASSIARNTEAFF
TRBJ2-3 | NA | 13 | NA | TRBV5-1 | TGCGCCAGCAGCATTTCTAGCACAGATACGCAGTATTTT | CASSISSTDTQYF
TRBJ1-2 | TRBD1 | 15 | NA | TRBV4-3 | TGCGCCAGCAGCCAAGATGCTACAGGGGGAGGTGGCTACACCTTC | CASSQDATGGGGYTF
TRBJ1-2 | NA | 13 | NA | TRBV2 | TGTGCCAGCACTTACAGGAGTAACTATGGCTACACCTTC | CASTYRSNYGYTF
TRBJ2-7 | TRBD2 | 14 | few | TRBV28 | TGTGCCAGCAGTTTCGCGGGAGGTCCCTACGAGCAGTACTTC | CASSFAGGPYEQYF
TRBJ2-1 | NA | 15 | NA | TRBV6-5 | TGTGCCAGCAGTTACTCGGACAGAGGGTACAATGAGCAGTTCTTC | CASSYSDRGYNEQFF
TRBJ2-1 | NA | 16 | NA | TRBV5-4 | TGTGCCAGCAGCCCGGCGTTAGGAACCTCCTACAATGAGCAGTTCTTC | CASSPALGTSYNEQFF
TRBJ2-3 | NA | 12 | NA | TRBV7-2 | TGTGCCAGCACCCCAGGTGGAGATACGCAGTATTTT | CASTPGGDTQYF
TRBJ1-2 | NA | 19 | NA | TRBV7-8 | TGTGCCAGCAGCTTAGAAACCCCACTCGGGTGGGATCAAGGTCTCGGCTACACCTTC | CASSLETPLGWDQGLGYTF
TRBJ1-1 | TRBD1 | 16 | NA | TRBV19 | TGTGCCAGTAGTATGGGAGTAGGACAGGGGAACACTGAAGCTTTCTTT | CASSMGVGQGNTEAFF
TRBJ1-3 | TRBD1 | 16 | few | TRBV4-1 | TGCGCCAGCAGCCAAGATCGACAGGGGCCTGGAAACACCATATATTTT | CASSQDRQGPGNTIYF
TRBJ1-1 | NA | 13 | few | TRBV7-8 | TGTGCCAGCAGCATTATACAGGGAACTGAAGCTTTCTTT | CASSIIQGTEAFF
TRBJ1-5 | NA | 12 | NA | TRBV2 | TGTGCCAGCACTGTCGTTGGGTCCCCCCAGCATTTT | CASTVVGSPQHF
TRBJ2-3 | NA | 16 | NA | TRBV7-2 | TGTGCCAGCAGCGATCGGGGGAGGGGGAGCACAGATACGCAGTATTTT | CASSDRGRGSTDTQYF
TRBJ2-2 | NA | 16 | NA | TRBV7-9 | TGTGCCAGCACGTCATCTTCGGGGTTGAACACCGGGGAGCTGTTTTTT | CASTSSSGLNTGELFF
TRBJ1-2 | NA | 16 | NA | TRBV19 | TGTGCCAGTAGTATAGGGGTCCTAACTTCTATCTATGGCTACACCTTC | CASSIGVLTSIYGYTF
TRBJ2-7 | NA | 14 | once | TRBV5-8 | TGTGCCAGCAGCTCCCCGGGACGGTACTACGAGCAGTACTTC | CASSSPGRYYEQYF
TRBJ1-3 | NA | 14 | NA | TRBV9 | TGTGCCAGCAGCCCCCTCGGCTCTGGAAACACCATATATTTT | CASSPLGSGNTIYF
TRBJ1-1 | NA | 13 | NA | TRBV6-4 | TGTGCCAGCAGGGGGGGGTGGAACACTGAAGCTTTCTTT | CASRGGWNTEAFF
TRBJ2-5 | NA | 14 | NA | TRBV15 | TGTGCCACCAGCAGTATCTCCCGGCGGGAGACCCAGTACTTC | CATSSISRRETQYF
TRBJ2-1 | TRBD1 | 16 | few | TRBV18 | TGTGCCAGCTCAAGCCCGGACAGGAGCCTCTACAATGAGCAGTTCTTC | CASSSPDRSLYNEQFF
TRBJ2-2 | NA | 14 | few | TRBV2 | TGTGCCAGCAGTGATCGGGGGAACACCGGGGAGCTGTTTTTT | CASSDRGNTGELFF
TRBJ2-1 | TRBD1 | 13 | NA | TRBV27 | TGTGCCAGCGGCCGGGACAGGGGCAATGAGCAGTTCTTC | CASGRDRGNEQFF
TRBJ1-5 | NA | 14 | NA | TRBV6-6 | TGTGCCAGCAGGGGGGACCTTAGCAATCAGCCCCAGCATTTT | CASRGDLSNQPQHF
TRBJ1-2 | NA | 14 | NA | TRBV29-1 | TGCAGCGTTGACGTGGGGGCCGCAAACTATGGCTACACCTTC | CSVDVGAANYGYTF
TRBJ1-2 | TRBD1 | 13 | NA | TRBV18 | TGTGCCAGCTCACCGACAGGGGAGGTGGGCTACACCTTC | CASSPTGEVGYTF
TRBJ2-7 | NA | 15 | NA | TRBV27 | TGTGCCAGCAGCTCCCGGTATGGGTCTAAGTACGAGCAGTACTTC | CASSSRYGSKYEQYF
TRBJ1-1 | NA | 17 | NA | TRBV23-1 | TGCGCCAGCAGTCAATCGACGGCCGGGGGGGCGAACACTGAAGCTTTCTTT | CASSQSTAGGANTEAFF
TRBJ1-1 | TRBD1 | 14 | NA | TRBV7-8 | TGTGCCAGCAGCTTAAGTGGGGGGACAGGGCCAGCTTTCTTT | CASSLSGGTGPAFF
TRBJ1-1 | NA | 12 | NA | TRBV3-1/TRBV3-2 | TGTGCCAGCAGCTCAGTGAACACTGAAGCTTTCTTT | CASSSVNTEAFF
TRBJ1-1 | NA | 12 | NA | TRBV12-3/TRBV12-4 | TGTGCCAGCAGCCAGCGGAACACTGAAGCTTTCTTT | CASSQRNTEAFF
TRBJ1-5 | NA | 14 | NA | TRBV5-1 | TGCGCCAGCAGTTTCGGGGGGGCGAATCAGCCCCAGCATTTT | CASSFGGANQPQHF
TRBJ1-1 | NA | 15 | NA | TRBV30 | TGTGCCTGGAGTGAAGGTTGGGCTTTGAACACTGAAGCTTTCTTT | CAWSEGWALNTEAFF
TRBJ2-1 | NA | 18 | NA | TRBV6-1 | TGTGCCAGCAGTGAAGCGTTCTGGGGGGCCAGCTCCTACAATGAGCAGTTCTTC | CASSEAFWGASSYNEQFF
TRBJ1-2 | TRBD1 | 13 | few | TRBV5-6 | TGTGCCAGCAGCTTGGGGACAGGGTATGGCTACACCTTC | CASSLGTGYGYTF
TRBJ2-1 | NA | 12 | NA | TRBV12-3/TRBV12-4 | TGTGCCAGCACCAAGGGGGGCAATGAGCAGTTCTTC | CASTKGGNEQFF
TRBJ2-1 | NA | 12 | NA | TRBV15 | TGTGCCACCAGCAGGGGGAATGGTGAGCAGTTCTTC | CATSRGNGEQFF
TRBJ1-6 | TRBD1 | 16 | NA | TRBV5-1 | TGCGCCAGCAGCTTGGGCGGACAGGGCAATAATTCACCCCTCCACTTT | CASSLGGQGNNSPLHF